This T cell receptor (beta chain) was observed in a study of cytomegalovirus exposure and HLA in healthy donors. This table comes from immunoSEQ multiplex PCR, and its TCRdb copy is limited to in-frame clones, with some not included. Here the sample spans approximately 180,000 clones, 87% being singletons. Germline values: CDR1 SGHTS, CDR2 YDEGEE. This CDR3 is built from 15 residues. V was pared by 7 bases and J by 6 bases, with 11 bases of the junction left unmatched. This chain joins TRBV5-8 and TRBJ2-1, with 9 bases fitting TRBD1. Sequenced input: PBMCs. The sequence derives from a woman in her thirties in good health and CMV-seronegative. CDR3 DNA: TGTGCCAGCCTTACCGCGGACAGGGGAGGCAATGAGCAGTTCTTC. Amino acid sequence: CASLTADRGGNEQFF.